This T cell receptor beta chain appears in the sequencing data of a study of blood T cell repertoires in COVID-19. The germline gives CDR1 SGDLS, CDR2 YYNGEE. The CDR3 runs to 17 residues. The V gene end was trimmed by 1 base and the J gene end by 4 bases; junction bases not matched to a gene: 7. Libraries were prepared by immunoSEQ multiplex PCR; TCRdb keeps only in-frame clonotypes and omits some of them. The sample holds roughly 340,000 clones; around nine tenths are singletons and the top ten take around 3.5%. The V call is TRBV9, the J call TRBJ2-3; 12 bases are shared with TRBD2. The sequence derives from a woman between 18 and 30 years old who had recovered from COVID-19. The sequencing sample was made of peripheral blood. The CDR3 DNA follows: TGTGCCAGCAGCGTAAATCCTAGCGGGAGGGCCCCAGATACGCAGTATTTT. Translation gives CASSVNPSGRAPDTQYF.